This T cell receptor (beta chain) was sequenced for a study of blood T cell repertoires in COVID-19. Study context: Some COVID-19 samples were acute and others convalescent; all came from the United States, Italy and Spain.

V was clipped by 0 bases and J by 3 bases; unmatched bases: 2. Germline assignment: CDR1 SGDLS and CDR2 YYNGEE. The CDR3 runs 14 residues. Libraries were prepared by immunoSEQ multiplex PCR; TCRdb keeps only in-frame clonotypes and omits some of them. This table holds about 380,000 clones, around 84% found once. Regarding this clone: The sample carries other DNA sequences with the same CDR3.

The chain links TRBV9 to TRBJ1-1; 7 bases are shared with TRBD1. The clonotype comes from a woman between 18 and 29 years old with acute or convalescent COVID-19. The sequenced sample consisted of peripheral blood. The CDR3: CASSVEGADTEAFF. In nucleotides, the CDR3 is TGTGCCAGCAGCGTAGAGGGGGCAGACACTGAAGCTTTCTTT.